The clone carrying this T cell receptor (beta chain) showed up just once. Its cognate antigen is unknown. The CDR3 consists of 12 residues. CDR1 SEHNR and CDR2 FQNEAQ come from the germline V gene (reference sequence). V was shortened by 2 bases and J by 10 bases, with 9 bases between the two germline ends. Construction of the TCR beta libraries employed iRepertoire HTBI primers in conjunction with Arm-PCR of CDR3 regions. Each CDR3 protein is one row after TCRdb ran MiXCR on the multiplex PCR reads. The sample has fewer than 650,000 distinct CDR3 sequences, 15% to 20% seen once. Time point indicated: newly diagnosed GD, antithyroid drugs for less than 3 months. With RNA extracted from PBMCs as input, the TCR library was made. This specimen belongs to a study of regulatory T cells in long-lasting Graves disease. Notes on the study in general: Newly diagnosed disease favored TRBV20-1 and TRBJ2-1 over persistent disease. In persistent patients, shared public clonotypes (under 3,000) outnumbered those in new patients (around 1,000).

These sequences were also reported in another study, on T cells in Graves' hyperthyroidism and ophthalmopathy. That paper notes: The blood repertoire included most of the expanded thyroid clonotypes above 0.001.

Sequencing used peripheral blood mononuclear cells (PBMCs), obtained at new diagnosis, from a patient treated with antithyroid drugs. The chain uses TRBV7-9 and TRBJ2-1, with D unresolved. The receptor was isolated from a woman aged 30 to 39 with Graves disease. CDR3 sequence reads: CASSLIGYEQFF. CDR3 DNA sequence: TGTGCCAGCAGCTTAATAGGGTACGAGCAGTTCTTC. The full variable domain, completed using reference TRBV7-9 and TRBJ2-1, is DTGVSQNPRHKITKRGQNVTFRCDPISEHNRLYWYRQTLGQGPEFLTYFQNEAQLEKSRLLSDRFSAERPKGSFSTLEIQRTEQGDSAMYLCASSLIGYEQFFGPGTRLTVL.